These 27 T cell receptor beta chains came from one sample sequenced in a study of blood T cell repertoires in COVID-19. Profiling relied on immunoSEQ multiplex PCR, and the TCRdb table lists in-frame clones only, not all of them. The table includes nearly 350,000 clones, around 90% detected once. Sequencing was done on a sample of peripheral blood. The source is a woman aged 18-29 years who had recovered from COVID-19.

V and J are TRBV18 and TRBJ2-2, with TRBD2 as a possible D gene (5 bases). V was clipped by 1 base and J by 4 bases, with 13 bases between them. This CDR3 has 16 amino acids. Germline assignment: CDR1 KGHSH and CDR2 LQKENI. CDR3: CASSPLAQTITGELFF. The CDR3 DNA reads TGTGCCAGCTCACCACTAGCGCAAACCATCACCGGGGAGCTGTTTTTT.

The chain links TRBV27 to TRBJ1-4, with 9 nucleotides matching TRBD1. The CDR3 is made up of 15 amino acids. Germline V gene lookup returns CDR1 MNHEY and CDR2 SMNVEV (reference sequence). Trimming took 6 bases from V and 5 from J; bases not matched to a gene: 7. The CDR3 sequence is CASRTGQGINEKLFF. CDR3 DNA: TGTGCCAGCAGAACTGGACAGGGGATAAATGAAAAACTGTTTTTT.

The chain combines TRBV7-2 with TRBJ1-4, with D possibly being TRBD1 (5 bases). CDR3 length equals 14 residues. Germline V gives CDR1 SGHTA, CDR2 FQGNSA. Trimming stripped 6 bases from V and 3 bases from J, with 11 bases between. The CDR3 coding sequence is TGTGCCAGCAGTCCAGGGTTCGCTAATGAAAAACTGTTTTTT. Its translation: CASSPGFANEKLFF. The complete variable domain, with remaining parts taken from reference TRBV7-2 and TRBJ1-4, reads GAGVSQSPSNKVTEKGKDVELRCDPISGHTALYWYRQSLGQGLEFLIYFQGNSAPDKSGLPSDRFSAERTGGSVSTLTIQRTQQEDSAVYLCASSPGFANEKLFFGSGTQLSVL.

This sequence joins TRBV18 and TRBJ2-5, with TRBD2 identical over 8 bases. Germline loops: CDR1 KGHSH, CDR2 LQKENI. The CDR3 is made up of 15 amino acids. V trimming: 2 bases; J trimming: 5 bases; junction bases outside the gene matches: 7. The DNA for the CDR3 is TGTGCCAGCTCACCATCTGCGGGAGGTCCGGAGACCCAGTACTTC. This codes for CASSPSAGGPETQYF.

The chain recombines TRBV9 with TRBJ1-2; 9 bases map to TRBD1. Trimming removed 3 bases from V and 7 bases from J; junction bases left unmatched: 10. Germline V gives CDR1 SGDLS, CDR2 YYNGEE. This CDR3 contains 15 residues. The CDR3 region is CASSAMWTGVGGYTF. In DNA, the CDR3 is TGTGCCAGCAGCGCGATGTGGACAGGGGTTGGTGGCTACACCTTC.

The rearrangement joins TRBV19 to TRBJ1-5; D gene uncertain. Between the trimmed V and J ends, which lost 4 bases and 1 base, there was a span of 8 bases. Germline V gives CDR1 LNHDA, CDR2 SQIVND (reference sequence). The CDR3 is made up of 14 amino acids. This chain's CDR3 is CASSKDSSNQPQHF. The DNA for the CDR3 is TGTGCCAGTAGTAAAGACTCGAGCAATCAGCCCCAGCATTTT.

The V call is TRBV10-3, the J call TRBJ2-1; no firm D call. Per germline, CDR1 ENHRY and CDR2 SYGVKD. V lost 3 bases, J lost 6 bases, and 9 bases lay in between. This CDR3 comprises 13 residues. The CDR3 is CAISEQIANEQFF. The CDR3 nucleotides read TGTGCCATCAGTGAACAAATAGCCAATGAGCAGTTCTTC.

The chain carries TRBV6-6 and TRBJ2-5, with 9 bases aligning to TRBD1. The CDR3 length is 13 residues. The germline CDR1 and CDR2 sequences are MNHNY and SVGAGI (reference sequence). After removal of 6 bases from V and 2 bases from J, the junction contained 1 base not matched to a gene. The CDR3 region has the DNA TGTGCCAGCAGGACAGGGGGGCAAGAGACCCAGTACTTC. Translation: CASRTGGQETQYF.

The chain uses TRBV15 and TRBJ1-1; D remains unclear. Germline values: CDR1 LNHNV, CDR2 YYDKDF (reference sequence). V was trimmed by 1 base and J by 0 bases, leaving 15 bases between them. The CDR3 has 17 amino acids. CDR3 sequence: CATSRVQWEDMNTEAFF. The CDR3 DNA follows: TGTGCCACCAGCAGAGTGCAGTGGGAGGATATGAACACTGAAGCTTTCTTT.

The V call is TRBV5-4, the J call TRBJ2-2, with TRBD2 identical over 8 bases. The germline V gene encodes CDR1 SGHNT and CDR2 YYREEE (reference sequence). J was trimmed by 6 bases and V by 0 bases; bases with no gene match: 1. This CDR3 comprises 14 residues. The CDR3 DNA reads TGTGCCAGCAGCTTGGGGACTAGCCCCGGGGAGCTGTTTTTT. Translated: CASSLGTSPGELFF.

The chain couples TRBV30 to TRBJ2-5; 7 bases align to TRBD1. The CDR3 spans 15 residues. In germline, CDR1 is GTSNPN, CDR2 SVGIG (reference sequence). The V segment lost 3 bases and the J segment 5 bases; nucleotides outside the gene matches: 12. Here the CDR3 DNA reads TGTGCCTGGAGCCCCCAGGCAGGGGGACGGGAGACCCAGTACTTC. As protein: CAWSPQAGGRETQYF.

The genes are TRBV18 and TRBJ2-1, with 9 bases fitting TRBD2. The CDR3 covers 14 residues. Trimming cost V 6 bases and J 6 bases; bases outside gene matches: 6. Germline V gene sequence: CDR1 KGHSH, CDR2 LQKENI. Written as DNA, the CDR3 is TGTGCCAGCTCGTTGCGGGAGGGCCCCAATGAGCAGTTCTTC. Its translation: CASSLREGPNEQFF.

This sequence joins TRBV5-6 and TRBJ1-1; 7 bases match TRBD1. CDR3 length: 15 amino acids. CDR1 is SGHDT and CDR2 is YYEEEE in the germline V gene. Unmatched junction bases numbered 8, after V lost 4 bases and J lost 2 bases. The CDR3 is CASSPWTGVNTEAFF. In DNA, the CDR3 is TGTGCCAGCAGCCCCTGGACAGGTGTCAACACTGAAGCTTTCTTT.

The genes are TRBV2 and TRBJ2-7; 11 bases are a match to TRBD2. The V segment lost 6 bases and the J segment 3 bases; nucleotides outside the gene matches: 4. CDR1 is SNHLY, CDR2 FYNNEI, per germline. CDR3 size: 14 residues. CDR3 sequence reads: CASSETSGIYEQYV. For the CDR3, the DNA is TGTGCCAGCAGCGAGACTAGCGGGATCTACGAGCAGTACGTC.

The chain recombines TRBV15 with TRBJ1-5, with no clear D. The CDR3 is 16 residues long. V was cut by 5 bases and J by 9 bases, with 23 bases left in between. Per the germline V gene, CDR1 is LNHNV and CDR2 is YYDKDF (reference sequence). For the CDR3, the DNA is TGTGCCACCAGCGAGCGGAGGCCCAGCCGAATCCGGCCCCAGCATTTT. Encoded protein: CATSERRPSRIRPQHF.

This chain uses TRBV27 with TRBJ2-1; D gene unclear. The germline gives CDR1 MNHEY, CDR2 SMNVEV (reference sequence). V lost 3 bases to trimming and J lost 5 bases, with 14 bases between them. The CDR3 totals 15 residues. The CDR3 here is CASSFNRALDNEQFF. CDR3 in DNA: TGTGCCAGCAGTTTTAATAGAGCGCTCGACAATGAGCAGTTCTTC.

This chain links TRBV10-1 with TRBJ1-1, with 11 bases that match TRBD1. The trim removed 6 bases at V and 8 bases at J, leaving 5 bases unmatched. The V gene's germline CDR1 is WNHNN and CDR2 SYGVQD (reference sequence). This CDR3 is 13 amino acids long. The CDR3 loop reads CASSRTGGLEAFF. The CDR3 DNA is TGCGCCAGCAGCCGGACAGGGGGCTTAGAAGCTTTCTTT.

V gene TRBV18 combines with J gene TRBJ1-2; D is perhaps TRBD1 (6 bases). The length of the CDR3 is 16 residues. V was shortened by 3 bases and J by 0 bases, with 14 bases between the two germline ends. Germline V gene sequence: CDR1 KGHSH, CDR2 LQKENI. The DNA of the CDR3 is TGTGCCAGCTCACCTGAACGACAGGAAACTAACTATGGCTACACCTTC. Amino acids: CASSPERQETNYGYTF. Complete variable domain (other parts from reference TRBV18 and TRBJ1-2): NAGVMQNPRHLVRRRGQEARLRCSPMKGHSHVYWYRQLPEEGLKFMVYLQKENIIDESGMPKERFSAEFPKEGPSILRIQQVVRGDSAAYFCASSPERQETNYGYTFGSGTRLTVV.

This chain uses TRBV3-1 (or the pseudogene TRBV3-2) with TRBJ1-1; 12 bases map to TRBD1. This CDR3 is 16 amino acids long. The ends lost 3 bases at V and 5 bases at J; junction bases unmatched: 7. From germline, CDR1 is LGHDT and CDR2 YNNKEL (reference sequence). The CDR3 DNA reads as TGTGCCAGCAGCCATCCGGGGGACAGGGGGCAAACTGAAGCTTTCTTT. The encoded protein is CASSHPGDRGQTEAFF.

The chain couples TRBV5-1 to TRBJ1-1; perhaps TRBD1 as D (6 bases). Deletions cut 4 bases from V and 4 bases from J, with 17 bases between. The CDR3 loop spans 15 amino acids. Germline V gives CDR1 SGHRS, CDR2 YFSETQ. The CDR3 DNA reads TGCGCCAGCAGCCCTGAGCCACAGGGCGGCACTGAAGCTTTCTTT. As protein: CASSPEPQGGTEAFF.

The chain employs TRBV25-1 and TRBJ1-3, with D unresolved. Trimming pared 2 bases from V and 4 bases from J, leaving 12 bases between. The CDR3 runs 15 residues. The V gene's germline CDR1 is MGHDK and CDR2 SYGVNS. The CDR3 DNA reads TGTGCCAGCAGTGAAGCCCACGGACTCGGAAACACCATATATTTT. Translating gives CASSEAHGLGNTIYF.

The V and J genes are TRBV3-1 (or the pseudogene TRBV3-2) and TRBJ2-1, with 10 bases identical to TRBD2. The germline CDR1 and CDR2 sequences are LGHDT and YNNKEL (reference sequence). Trimming at V came to 1 base and at J to 5 bases, leaving 2 bases not matched to a gene. This CDR3 has 15 residues. CDR3 DNA: TGTGCCAGCAGCCAAGGGACTAGCGGAAACAATGAGCAGTTCTTC. Translating it yields CASSQGTSGNNEQFF.

The DNA for the CDR3 is TGCGCCAGCAGCCAGGGACTAGCAGAAACCGGGGAGCTGTTTTTT. Its protein product is CASSQGLAETGELFF. V is TRBV5-1 and J is TRBJ2-2, with 9 bases aligning to TRBD2. This CDR3 has 15 residues. The V and J ends lost 4 bases and 5 bases, in that order; junction bases with no gene match: 6. The germline V gene encodes CDR1 SGHRS and CDR2 YFSETQ.

The chain employs TRBV9 and TRBJ2-2; D is ambiguous. Germline-derived CDR1 and CDR2 are SGDLS and YYNGEE. V was shortened by 4 bases and J by 6 bases, with 7 bases between the two germline ends. This CDR3 is built from 12 residues. The CDR3 loop reads CASSPRAGELFF. DNA of the CDR3: TGTGCCAGCAGCCCTCGGGCCGGGGAGCTGTTTTTT.

The chain couples TRBV29-1 to TRBJ2-5; maybe TRBD2 (7 bases). Germline assignment: CDR1 SQVTM and CDR2 ANQGSEA. The V end lost 5 bases, the J end lost 4 bases, and 17 bases lay between the germline ends. This CDR3 region has 14 residues. DNA for the CDR3: TGCAGCGTTCTCGCTACAGGGAGGGGAGAGACCCAGTACTTC. Translation gives CSVLATGRGETQYF.

The chain employs TRBV11-2 and TRBJ2-2, with TRBD2 identical over 7 bases. The CDR3 is 13 residues long. The V and J ends lost 4 bases and 7 bases, in that order; junction bases with no gene match: 3. Germline V gene sequence: CDR1 SGHAT, CDR2 FQNNGV. CDR3 nucleotide sequence: TGTGCCAGCAGCTCCGCGGGGGACGGGGAGCTGTTTTTT. Protein sequence: CASSSAGDGELFF.

This chain connects TRBV6-2 or TRBV6-3 to TRBJ1-2; 10 positions agree with TRBD1. This CDR3 comprises 16 residues. V was pared by 2 bases and J by 8 bases, with 11 bases of the junction left unmatched. Per the germline V gene, CDR1 is MNHEY and CDR2 is SVGEGT. DNA of the CDR3: TGTGCCAGCAGTTACCAACGGGGGACAGGGGTAGAGGGCTACACCTTC. Its translation is CASSYQRGTGVEGYTF.